Following are 5 T cell receptor beta chains from one sample sequenced in a study of response to subunit inactivated influenza vaccine. MiXCR, applied by TCRdb to the RT-PCR reads, yields one record per CDR3 protein. The repertoire holds roughly 190,000 distinct CDR3 sequences, over 13% seen once, with approximately 30% in the top ten. The specimen was CD8+ T cells sorted from PBMCs, collected 5 days after vaccination. These receptors all come from a man in his fifties or sixties who received an inactivated influenza vaccine.

The chain employs TRBV20-1 and TRBJ2-1; D remains unclear. CDR3 length: 12 residues. Germline V lookup: CDR1 DFQATT, CDR2 SNEGSKA (reference sequence). V was shortened by 3 bases and J by 9 bases, with 12 bases between the two germline ends. Here the CDR3 DNA reads TGCAGTGCTAGCCCCGGTGGGGTTGAGCAGTTCTTC. Protein: CSASPGGVEQFF.

This clonotype was detected many times. The chain uses TRBV19 and TRBJ2-2; D is uncertain. This CDR3 has 12 residues. Per the germline V gene, CDR1 is LNHDA and CDR2 is SQIVND (reference sequence). Trimming cost V 8 bases and J 3 bases, with 7 bases left between them. CDR3 in DNA: TGTGCCAGTGTCGAGTACACCGGGGAGCTGTTTTTT. Its translation: CASVEYTGELFF.

In this sample, this clonotype turned up a few times. The rearrangement uses TRBV4-1 and TRBJ1-1, with D hard to call. With 1 base removed from V and 1 base from J, the gap between germline ends came to 19 bases. The CDR3 is 18 residues long. The germline V gene has CDR1 MGHRA and CDR2 YSYEKL. Written as DNA, the CDR3 is TGCGCCAGCAGCCAAGGATTCGGAGCGGAACCCGAGAACACTGAAGCTTTCTTT. Encoded protein: CASSQGFGAEPENTEAFF.

This clonotype appeared a few times. This chain joins TRBV5-1 and TRBJ2-1; 7 bases match TRBD1. Trimming at V came to 4 bases and at J to 4 bases, leaving 11 bases not matched to a gene. Germline CDR1 is SGHRS and CDR2 is YFSETQ. The CDR3 is 16 residues long. This CDR3 reads CASSQTTGVGYNEQFF. Here the CDR3 DNA reads TGCGCCAGCAGCCAAACCACAGGGGTTGGTTACAATGAGCAGTTCTTC.

This rearrangement joins TRBV4-3 to TRBJ2-7, with D tentatively TRBD1 or TRBD2 (6 bases each). The germline V gene encodes CDR1 LGHNA and CDR2 YSLEER. Trimming pared 0 bases from V and 3 bases from J, leaving 18 bases between. The CDR3 sequence is 17 residues long. CDR3 residues: CASSQDLSEGGVYEQYF. The DNA of the CDR3 is TGCGCCAGCAGCCAAGATTTATCTGAGGGGGGTGTCTACGAGCAGTACTTC.